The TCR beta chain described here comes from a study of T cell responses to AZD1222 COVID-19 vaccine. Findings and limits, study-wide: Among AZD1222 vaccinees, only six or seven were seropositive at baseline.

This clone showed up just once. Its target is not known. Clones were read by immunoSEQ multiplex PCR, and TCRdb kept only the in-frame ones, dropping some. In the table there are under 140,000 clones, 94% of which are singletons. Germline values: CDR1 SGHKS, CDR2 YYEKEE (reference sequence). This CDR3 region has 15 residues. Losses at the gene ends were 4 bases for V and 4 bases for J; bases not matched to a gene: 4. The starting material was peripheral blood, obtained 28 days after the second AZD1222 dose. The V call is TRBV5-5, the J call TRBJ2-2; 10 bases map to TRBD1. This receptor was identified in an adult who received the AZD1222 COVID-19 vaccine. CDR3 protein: CASSVTGGFTGELFF. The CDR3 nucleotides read TGTGCCAGCAGCGTGACAGGGGGCTTCACCGGGGAGCTGTTTTTT. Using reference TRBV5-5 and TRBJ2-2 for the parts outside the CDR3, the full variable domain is DAGVTQSPTHLIKTRGQQVTLRCSPISGHKSVSWYQQVLGQGPQFIFQYYEKEERGRGNFPDRFSARQFPNYSSELNVNALLLGDSALYLCASSVTGGFTGELFFGEGSRLTVL.